Listed below are T cell receptor beta chains from one sample, sequenced in a study of blood T cells in healthy people across ages. TCRdb independently ran MiXCR on the 5' RACE reads; one entry per CDR3 protein. This table holds under 850,000 distinct CDR3 sequences, 35% to 40% found once. Sequenced input: blood. The source of these receptors is a man between 18 and 35 years old in good health. The CDR3 runs from the conserved cysteine through the conserved F or W. Fields, in order: D gene, J gene, V gene, clone size, CDR3 protein, CDR3 DNA. D genes are given only for firm matches. Clone size is stated in some rows and not others, as once, few, many or a class when expanded.

d_call: .
j_call: TRBJ2-1
v_call: TRBV6-5
clone_size: .
cdr3_aa: CASRKSNEQFF
cdr3_nt: TGTGCCAGCAGAAAGTCCAATGAGCAGTTCTTC

d_call: .
j_call: TRBJ1-5
v_call: TRBV12-3/TRBV12-4
clone_size: .
cdr3_aa: CANSGARGPNQPQHF
cdr3_nt: TGTGCCAACAGCGGGGCACGGGGTCCCAATCAGCCCCAGCATTTT

d_call: .
j_call: TRBJ1-1
v_call: TRBV7-2
clone_size: few
cdr3_aa: CASSLDPGTLNTEAFF
cdr3_nt: TGTGCCAGCAGCTTAGATCCCGGCACCCTGAACACTGAAGCTTTCTTT

d_call: .
j_call: TRBJ1-2
v_call: TRBV28
clone_size: .
cdr3_aa: CASSFGGRIYGYTF
cdr3_nt: TGTGCCAGCAGTTTTGGCGGCAGGATCTATGGCTACACCTTC

d_call: .
j_call: TRBJ2-1
v_call: TRBV20-1
clone_size: .
cdr3_aa: CSASASNEQFF
cdr3_nt: TGCAGTGCTAGCGCTTCGAATGAGCAGTTCTTC

d_call: .
j_call: TRBJ2-5
v_call: TRBV20-1
clone_size: .
cdr3_aa: CSARPGAGIETQYF
cdr3_nt: TGCAGTGCTAGACCGGGAGCGGGCATAGAGACCCAGTACTTC

d_call: .
j_call: TRBJ2-1
v_call: TRBV3-1
clone_size: .
cdr3_aa: CASSLSGDTLETQFF
cdr3_nt: TGTGCCAGCAGCCTTAGTGGGGATACCTTAGAGACCCAGTTCTTC

d_call: .
j_call: TRBJ2-1
v_call: TRBV11-2
clone_size: .
cdr3_aa: CAGSAALMGEQFF
cdr3_nt: TGTGCCGGCAGCGCCGCCCTTATGGGAGAGCAGTTCTTC

d_call: TRBD1
j_call: TRBJ1-1
v_call: TRBV29-1
clone_size: many
cdr3_aa: CSGQGDTEAFF
cdr3_nt: TGCAGCGGACAGGGGGACACTGAAGCTTTCTTT

d_call: TRBD1
j_call: TRBJ1-1
v_call: TRBV5-6
clone_size: .
cdr3_aa: CASSDRAGWNTEAFF
cdr3_nt: TGTGCCAGCAGCGACAGGGCGGGATGGAACACTGAAGCTTTCTTT

d_call: .
j_call: TRBJ2-1
v_call: TRBV20-1
clone_size: .
cdr3_aa: CSARPNNNERFF
cdr3_nt: TGCAGTGCTAGACCCAACAACAATGAGCGGTTCTTC

d_call: .
j_call: TRBJ2-3
v_call: TRBV20-1
clone_size: .
cdr3_aa: CSARDSSASTDTQYF
cdr3_nt: TGCAGTGCTAGAGACAGTAGCGCCTCCACAGATACGCAGTATTTT

d_call: TRBD1
j_call: TRBJ2-3
v_call: TRBV5-1
clone_size: many
cdr3_aa: CASSLKGGTGKTDTQYF
cdr3_nt: TGCGCCAGCAGCTTAAAAGGGGGGACAGGGAAAACAGATACGCAGTATTTT

d_call: .
j_call: TRBJ1-1
v_call: TRBV6-1
clone_size: .
cdr3_aa: CASTASVRTEAFF
cdr3_nt: TGTGCCAGCACCGCCTCCGTTCGGACTGAAGCTTTCTTT

d_call: .
j_call: TRBJ1-1
v_call: TRBV12-3/TRBV12-4
clone_size: .
cdr3_aa: CASSLAGDSDTEAFF
cdr3_nt: TGTGCCAGCAGTTTAGCGGGAGACAGCGACACTGAAGCTTTCTTT

d_call: TRBD2
j_call: TRBJ2-7
v_call: TRBV7-2
clone_size: few
cdr3_aa: CASSQNLRTSGGRDEQYF
cdr3_nt: TGTGCCAGCAGCCAAAACTTAAGGACTAGCGGGGGGAGGGACGAGCAGTACTTC

d_call: .
j_call: TRBJ2-7
v_call: TRBV9
clone_size: .
cdr3_aa: CASSPPRGYNEQYF
cdr3_nt: TGTGCCAGCAGCCCCCCCAGAGGGTACAATGAGCAGTACTTC

d_call: .
j_call: TRBJ2-7
v_call: TRBV20-1
clone_size: .
cdr3_aa: CSAMGQGSSYEQYF
cdr3_nt: TGCAGTGCTATGGGTCAAGGTAGCTCCTACGAGCAGTACTTC

d_call: TRBD1
j_call: TRBJ1-2
v_call: TRBV4-2
clone_size: .
cdr3_aa: CASSRAGTGDADYGYTF
cdr3_nt: TGTGCCAGCAGCCGGGCCGGGACAGGGGATGCTGACTATGGCTACACCTTC

d_call: TRBD1
j_call: TRBJ1-2
v_call: TRBV12-3/TRBV12-4
clone_size: many
cdr3_aa: CASSAQGAYGYTF
cdr3_nt: TGTGCCAGCAGTGCCCAGGGGGCCTATGGCTACACCTTC

d_call: TRBD1
j_call: TRBJ2-1
v_call: TRBV4-2
clone_size: .
cdr3_aa: CASTLNPGVGQGDNEQFF
cdr3_nt: TGTGCCAGCACCCTAAACCCGGGTGTAGGACAGGGGGACAATGAGCAGTTCTTC

d_call: .
j_call: TRBJ1-3
v_call: TRBV21-1
clone_size: few
cdr3_aa: CASRGRGSPGNTIYF
cdr3_nt: TGTGCCAGCAGGGGACGGGGGAGCCCTGGAAACACCATATATTTT

d_call: .
j_call: TRBJ2-5
v_call: TRBV29-1
clone_size: .
cdr3_aa: CSVEWGVRQSQETQYF
cdr3_nt: TGCAGCGTTGAATGGGGGGTCCGACAATCCCAAGAGACCCAGTACTTC

d_call: TRBD1
j_call: TRBJ2-1
v_call: TRBV5-6
clone_size: .
cdr3_aa: CASSPSDRGPYNEQFF
cdr3_nt: TGTGCCAGCAGCCCATCAGACAGGGGCCCCTACAATGAGCAGTTCTTC

d_call: TRBD1
j_call: TRBJ2-3
v_call: TRBV14
clone_size: few
cdr3_aa: CASSPLGTGNTDTQYF
cdr3_nt: TGTGCCAGCAGCCCCCTGGGGACAGGGAATACAGATACGCAGTATTTT

d_call: .
j_call: TRBJ2-7
v_call: TRBV20-1
clone_size: .
cdr3_aa: CSAPDSGSSYNEQYF
cdr3_nt: TGCAGTGCCCCCGATAGCGGCAGCTCCTACAATGAGCAGTACTTC

d_call: .
j_call: TRBJ2-1
v_call: TRBV9
clone_size: few
cdr3_aa: CASSVQGSGDGQFF
cdr3_nt: TGTGCCAGCAGCGTACAGGGGTCGGGGGATGGGCAGTTCTTC

d_call: .
j_call: TRBJ1-1
v_call: TRBV6-5
clone_size: few
cdr3_aa: CASSRTSQGGEAFF
cdr3_nt: TGTGCCAGCAGTCGTACCTCCCAAGGGGGTGAAGCTTTCTTT

d_call: TRBD2
j_call: TRBJ2-1
v_call: TRBV20-1
clone_size: .
cdr3_aa: CSARLAGIEDEQFF
cdr3_nt: TGCAGTGCTCGGCTAGCGGGGATAGAGGATGAGCAGTTCTTC

d_call: .
j_call: TRBJ1-2
v_call: TRBV20-1
clone_size: .
cdr3_aa: CSARGDKNYGYTF
cdr3_nt: TGCAGTGCTAGAGGGGACAAGAACTATGGCTACACCTTC

d_call: TRBD1
j_call: TRBJ2-7
v_call: TRBV7-9
clone_size: few
cdr3_aa: CASSHLRLTGADEQYF
cdr3_nt: TGTGCCAGCAGCCATCTCCGGCTAACAGGGGCCGACGAGCAGTACTTC

d_call: TRBD2
j_call: TRBJ2-1
v_call: TRBV20-1
clone_size: .
cdr3_aa: CSALTGGGLDEQFF
cdr3_nt: TGCAGTGCTCTCACTGGCGGGGGACTCGATGAGCAGTTCTTC

d_call: .
j_call: TRBJ1-1
v_call: TRBV7-2
clone_size: .
cdr3_aa: CASSLAGNGNTEAFF
cdr3_nt: TGTGCCAGCAGCCTCGCCGGGAACGGGAACACTGAAGCTTTCTTT

d_call: .
j_call: TRBJ1-1
v_call: TRBV12-3/TRBV12-4
clone_size: few
cdr3_aa: CASSLYTKEAFF
cdr3_nt: TGTGCCAGCAGTCTATACACCAAAGAAGCTTTCTTT

d_call: .
j_call: TRBJ1-6
v_call: TRBV7-9
clone_size: .
cdr3_aa: CASSLIEREPLHF
cdr3_nt: TGTGCCAGCAGCTTAATCGAACGGGAACCCCTCCACTTT

d_call: .
j_call: TRBJ1-1
v_call: TRBV13
clone_size: .
cdr3_aa: CASGRARGVNTEAFF
cdr3_nt: TGTGCCAGCGGAAGAGCACGGGGGGTTAACACTGAAGCTTTCTTT

d_call: TRBD2
j_call: TRBJ2-1
v_call: TRBV4-3
clone_size: few
cdr3_aa: CASSQDLGLAGFYNEQFF
cdr3_nt: TGCGCCAGCAGCCAAGATCTGGGACTAGCGGGGTTTTACAATGAGCAGTTCTTC

d_call: .
j_call: TRBJ2-2
v_call: TRBV7-6
clone_size: .
cdr3_aa: CASSPLSRANTGELFF
cdr3_nt: TGTGCCAGCAGCCCCCTCAGCAGGGCGAACACCGGGGAGCTGTTTTTT

d_call: TRBD1
j_call: TRBJ1-6
v_call: TRBV20-1
clone_size: few
cdr3_aa: CSARDRGQGGSPLHF
cdr3_nt: TGCAGTGCTAGAGATCGGGGACAGGGAGGTTCACCCCTCCACTTT

d_call: TRBD1
j_call: TRBJ2-6
v_call: TRBV28
clone_size: .
cdr3_aa: CASLRTGVSGANVLTF
cdr3_nt: TGTGCCAGCCTACGGACAGGGGTCTCTGGGGCCAACGTCCTGACTTTC

d_call: TRBD2
j_call: TRBJ2-7
v_call: TRBV12-3/TRBV12-4
clone_size: .
cdr3_aa: CASSFRRGSSYNEQYF
cdr3_nt: TGTGCCAGCAGTTTCCGACGCGGGAGCTCCTACAATGAGCAGTACTTC

d_call: .
j_call: TRBJ2-5
v_call: TRBV3-1
clone_size: .
cdr3_aa: CAISQGLGVTQYF
cdr3_nt: TGCGCCATCAGCCAAGGCTTAGGGGTGACCCAGTACTTC

d_call: TRBD1
j_call: TRBJ1-2
v_call: TRBV12-3/TRBV12-4
clone_size: .
cdr3_aa: CASNQDRGNGYTF
cdr3_nt: TGTGCCAGCAATCAAGACAGGGGGAACGGCTACACCTTC

d_call: TRBD1
j_call: TRBJ1-2
v_call: TRBV2
clone_size: .
cdr3_aa: CASSKGTGRMGYTF
cdr3_nt: TGTGCCAGCAGTAAGGGGACAGGGCGCATGGGCTACACCTTC

d_call: TRBD2
j_call: TRBJ2-3
v_call: TRBV7-2
clone_size: .
cdr3_aa: CASSLDPLSGVTTDTQYF
cdr3_nt: TGTGCCAGCAGCTTAGACCCCCTTAGCGGGGTTACCACAGATACGCAGTATTTT

d_call: .
j_call: TRBJ1-2
v_call: TRBV6-6
clone_size: .
cdr3_aa: CASSHTRSAGANYGYTF
cdr3_nt: TGTGCCAGCAGTCACACCCGGTCGGCAGGAGCTAACTATGGCTACACCTTC